This T cell receptor (beta chain) was sequenced during a study of T cells expressing NK-cell markers. The overall study: All TCR beta repertoires analysed originated from sorted CD3+CD56+NKG2C+, CD3+CD56+NKG2C- and CD3+CD56-NKG2C+ T cells.

Concerning this clonotype itself: Antigen: not known.

General study results and limits: One observes that, in a handful of donors, these clonotypes were also the leading ones within the CD3+CD56-NKG2C+ fraction. Dominant NKG2C+ clonotype frequencies of roughly 1.0-8% of CD8+ T cells were measured in about 6 donors.

From its re-call of the 5' RACE reads, TCRdb lists each CDR3 protein once, without DNA. The ten top clones account for approximately 7%, within a sample of roughly 420,000 distinct CDR3 sequences. Germline values: CDR1 SEHNR, CDR2 FQNEAQ (reference sequence). The CDR3 extends over 15 amino acids. The sequence was collected from a woman between 18 and 70 years old in good health. The V call is TRBV7-9, the J call TRBJ2-5; as DNA is missing, the TRBD2 call by TCRdb cannot be tested. Sample: blood T cells: a sorted CD56 or NKG2C T cell subset, CD4+ or CD8+ T cells, or bulk PBMC T cells (not recorded which). CDR3: CASSLGSGPRETQYF.